This T cell receptor beta chain was recorded in a study of cytomegalovirus exposure and HLA in healthy donors. Vbeta (60) and Jbeta (13) primers were used in the PCR. TCRdb's table, derived via immunoSEQ multiplex PCR, lists solely in-frame clones and lacks some. This listing includes about 130,000 clones. CDR1 and CDR2 from the germline V gene are SNHLY and FYNNEI. This CDR3 region has 13 residues. The germline V and J ends were trimmed by 6 bases and 2 bases, with 11 bases remaining between them. The sample was PBMCs. The chain employs TRBV2 and TRBJ2-7; no firm D call. The receptor comes from a woman in her thirties or forties in good health and CMV-seropositive. CDR3 loop: CASRRRAPYEQYF. Here the CDR3 DNA reads TGTGCCAGCAGAAGACGAGCGCCCTACGAGCAGTACTTC.